A single T cell receptor (beta chain) is shown here with its context. Its antigen is still unknown. The sample originates from a study of T cell responses to AZD1222 COVID-19 vaccine. The study, taken as a whole, reports: Once two AZD1222 doses were given, Spike-specific TCR breadth and depth went up.

Repertoires were generated with immunoSEQ multiplex PCR, while TCRdb's copy carries only in-frame clones and drops some. The sample consists of 160,000 or so clones, around 87% of them appearing once. The length of the CDR3 is 16 residues. This material consisted of peripheral blood, taken 28 days after the second AZD1222 dose. This sequence originates from an adult who received the AZD1222 COVID-19 vaccine. The chain combines TRBV21-1 with TRBJ2-7; no DNA check was done on the table's D call, TRBD1. TRBV21-1 is recorded as a pseudogene. CDR3 bases: TGTGCCAGCAAGGGACAGGGGGCGCGTGGACTCTACGAGCAGTACTTC. It translates to CASKGQGARGLYEQYF.